These 9 T cell receptor beta chains were all obtained from the same sample, sequenced in a study of molecular identifiers for immune sequencing clone quantification (dated by TCRdb to the late 2010s). The library relied on PCR. The sequencing machine was a NextSeq 500. TCRdb's own reprocessing of the public reads used fastp at Q25 and MiXCR and kept productive beta chains. Entries are consolidated by CDR3 protein sequence, retaining the most common genes and DNA. The sample contains nearly 650,000 distinct CDR3 sequences, 25% of them found a single time. The biggest ten clones account for about 0.73% of the sample. The material sequenced was naive CD8+ T cells from blood, with Jurkat cell RNA spiked in. This sample's cell subset or site label indicates: FACS-sorted CD8+CD4-CCR7+CD45RA+ naive T cells. These TCRs come from a human donor in good health. Some libraries in this study had Jurkat cell RNA spiked in.

The chain employs TRBV12-3 or TRBV12-4 and TRBJ2-5, with a tentative D call TRBD1 (6 bases). V was pared by 8 bases and J by 5 bases, with 21 bases between. The CDR3 length is 15 residues. The CDR3 DNA sequence: TGTGCCAGCGGGGGTGGTCAGGGGCAGGGGGAGACCCAGTACTTC. It translates to CASGGGQGQGETQYF.

In this sample, this clonotype turned up a few times. In DNA form, the CDR3 reads TGTGCCAGCCTCCCCTCCAGCGGGGTTAGAGAGACCCAGTACTTC. Amino acids: CASLPSSGVRETQYF. The gene calls are TRBV12-3 or TRBV12-4 and TRBJ2-5; 7 nucleotides align to TRBD2. V dropped 8 bases and J dropped 4; count of bases not matched to a gene: 13. The CDR3 consists of 15 residues.

This clonotype was counted ten times or more. V usage is TRBV29-1 and J usage is TRBJ2-3, with 7 bases aligning to TRBD2. Per germline, CDR1 SQVTM and CDR2 ANQGSEA. The CDR3 runs 13 residues. V trimming: 7 bases; J trimming: 4 bases; junction bases outside the gene matches: 8. The CDR3: CSAEAGPADTQYF. In DNA, the CDR3 is TGCAGCGCCGAAGCGGGGCCTGCAGATACGCAGTATTTT.

This clonotype was recorded at least ten times. The DNA for the CDR3 is TGTGCCAGCAGTTGGCGGGTAAGCGACGAGCAGTACTTC. Amino acid sequence: CASSWRVSDEQYF. The chain has TRBV6-5 and TRBJ2-7; TRBD2 is a possible D gene (5 bases). The CDR3 length is 13 residues. CDR1 MNHEY and CDR2 SVGAGI come from the germline V gene. Deletions cut 4 bases from V and 5 bases from J, with 12 bases between.

The chain combines TRBV5-4 with TRBJ2-7, with 9 bases identical to TRBD2. Germline-derived CDR1 and CDR2 are SGHNT and YYREEE (reference sequence). The CDR3 length is 18 residues. With V trimmed by 1 base and J by 2 bases, 13 bases remained unmatched. The DNA of the CDR3 is TGTGCCAGCAGCTTGAATTATGGTCTAGCGGGAACTACCTACGAGCAGTACTTC. Protein: CASSLNYGLAGTTYEQYF.

A word on this clonotype: A much bigger clone sits one base away, suggesting this may be a read error. The chain couples TRBV7-9 to TRBJ2-3, with a possible D match to TRBD1 (5 bases). The CDR3 loop spans 17 amino acids. The germline V gene encodes CDR1 SEHNR and CDR2 FQNEAQ (reference sequence). V was cut by 1 base and J by 2 bases, with 16 bases left in between. The CDR3 region has the DNA TGTGCCAGCAGCTTAGGTCCAGGGCAGATATCCACAGATACGCAGTATTTT. It specifies CASSLGPGQISTDTQYF.

In regard to this clonotype: One end of the junction is discordant with germline, which a read error may explain. CDR3 bases: TGTGCCAGCAATTTCCTCGGACGCACCGGGGAGCTGGTTTTT. Residues: CASNFLGRTGELVF. This chain joins TRBV12-3 or TRBV12-4 and TRBJ2-2; D is possibly TRBD2 (5 bases). The length of the CDR3 is 14 residues.

The gene calls are TRBV7-8 and TRBJ1-2; 9 nucleotides match TRBD1. The germline V gene has CDR1 SGHVS and CDR2 FQNEAQ. This CDR3 has 15 amino acids. Trimming removed 5 bases from V and 0 bases from J; junction bases left unmatched: 4. The chain's CDR3 is CASSQTGGANYGYTF. DNA for the CDR3: TGTGCCAGCAGCCAAACAGGGGGCGCTAACTATGGCTACACCTTC.

The chain links TRBV11-2 to TRBJ2-1; D remains unclear. CDR3 length: 12 amino acids. Germline values: CDR1 SGHAT, CDR2 FQNNGV. V shed 5 bases and J shed 10 bases, with 12 bases lying between them. CDR3 in DNA: TGTGCCAGCAGCAGCCAGGAGCCCGAGCAGTTCTTC. Protein product: CASSSQEPEQFF.